This T cell receptor beta chain comes out of a study of blood T cell repertoires in COVID-19. Assay used: immunoSEQ multiplex PCR; TCRdb lists only in-frame clones, some missing. Among roughly 200,000 clones listed, 82% were seen once. The sequencing input was PBMCs or T cells enriched from blood (not recorded which). The clonotype comes from an older woman with acute COVID-19.

CDR3 coding DNA: TGTGCCAGCTCACCTCGGAGGGGGAACACTGAAGCTTTCTTT. Translation gives CASSPRRGNTEAFF. V is TRBV18 and J is TRBJ1-1; TRBD1 is a possible D gene (5 bases). V lost 3 bases, J lost 1 base, and 9 bases lay in between. The CDR3 is 14 amino acids. Germline lookup yields CDR1 KGHSH and CDR2 LQKENI.